This T cell receptor (beta chain) stems from a study of Ad26.COV2.S vaccination and SARS-CoV-2 variants. Treatment given: 15 to 20 received Ad26.COV2.S at low or high dose, single or two shots; 5 received placebo; per-sample allocation not given. Vaccine and placebo recipients were sampled on day 63 after the first injection. Recruitment in Boston yielded a donor of adult age, 18-55 years. Expressing Wuhan-strain SARS-CoV-2 spike, an Ad26 vector served as the vaccine. CDR3 length: 13 amino acids. The germline V gene has CDR1 LGHNT and CDR2 FRNRAP. Trimming cost V 1 base and J 5 bases, with 8 bases left between them. Assay: immunoSEQ multiplex PCR; the TCRdb copy retains only in-frame clones and omits some. This table holds about 400,000 clones, approximately 83% found once. In the case of this clone: The antigen is unknown.

Study outcomes and limitations: Whether participants received vaccine or placebo, their non-spike TCR breadth was similar.

The clonotype was recovered from a person aged 18 to 65 who received the Ad26.COV2.S COVID-19 vaccine or a placebo. The source was peripheral blood, collected in a trial of Ad26.COV2.S vaccine versus placebo. The chain links TRBV12-5 to TRBJ1-1; D is perhaps TRBD1 (6 bases). The CDR3, as DNA: TGTGCTAGTGGTTTGGAGGGGGGAACTGAAGCTTTCTTT. As protein: CASGLEGGTEAFF.